This T cell receptor (beta chain) was profiled in a study of blood T cell repertoires in COVID-19. How the authors handled the data: Quantification of nucleated cells was approximated via reference gene primer amplification. Assay: immunoSEQ multiplex PCR; the TCRdb copy retains only in-frame clones and omits some. V, J and clone size are taken as reported in that table, and D and trimming were inferred from the DNA itself. Found here are about 120,000 clones, 84% of them singletons; the top ten hold around 8%. The specimen sequenced was peripheral blood. This sequence originates from a woman in her 40s with acute or convalescent COVID-19.

The CDR3 nucleotides read TGCGCCAGCAGCTTGGAACAGGGAAACACCATATATTTT. It yields the protein CASSLEQGNTIYF. The V and J genes are TRBV5-1 and TRBJ1-3, with D unclear. The CDR3 length is 13 residues. V was pared by 0 bases and J by 4 bases, with 5 bases between. The germline V gene has CDR1 SGHRS and CDR2 YFSETQ.